These 24 T cell receptor beta chains came from one sample sequenced in a study of identical twins. A single record per CDR3 protein comes from TCRdb applying MiXCR to the 5' RACE reads. Seen here are about 700,000 distinct CDR3 sequences, approximately 6.1% observed once, and the top ten hold 1.5% to 2%. Input material: naive T cells sorted from blood. Every receptor here comes from a man aged 18 to 35 in good health.

This chain connects TRBV7-9 to TRBJ2-1, with 9 positions matching TRBD2. CDR3 length equals 15 residues. Trimming at V came to 6 bases and at J to 6 bases, leaving 9 bases not matched to a gene. CDR1 and CDR2 (germline): SEHNR, FQNEAQ (reference sequence). The CDR3: CASSQISGSRNEQFF. Written as DNA, the CDR3 is TGTGCCAGCAGTCAGATTAGCGGGAGTCGCAATGAGCAGTTCTTC.

The chain is built from TRBV9 and TRBJ2-7; perhaps D is TRBD1 or TRBD2 (5 bases each). This CDR3 spans 16 amino acids. Germline V gene sequence: CDR1 SGDLS, CDR2 YYNGEE. Trimming cost V 2 bases and J 0 bases, with 15 bases left between them. The CDR3 region is CASSVGTALLSYEQYF. The CDR3 region has the DNA TGTGCCAGCAGCGTCGGGACGGCGCTACTCTCCTACGAGCAGTACTTC. Using reference TRBV9 and TRBJ2-7 for the parts outside the CDR3, the full variable domain is DSGVTQTPKHLITATGQRVTLRCSPRSGDLSVYWYQQSLDQGLQFLIQYYNGEERAKGNILERFSAQQFPDLHSELNLSSLELGDSALYFCASSVGTALLSYEQYFGPGTRLTVT.

In this sample, this clonotype turned up a few times. The chain joins TRBV29-1 to TRBJ2-7; 7 bases match TRBD1. V dropped 4 bases and J dropped 4; count of bases not matched to a gene: 7. This CDR3 contains 13 residues. The germline gives CDR1 SQVTM, CDR2 ANQGSEA. CDR3 in amino acids: CSVVGQRLYEQYF. The CDR3 nucleotides are TGCAGCGTTGTGGGACAGAGGCTTTACGAGCAGTACTTC.

The chain has TRBV28 and TRBJ1-5, with D uncertain. V dropped 7 bases and J dropped 5 bases, with 18 bases sitting between them. Germline-derived CDR1 and CDR2 are MDHEN and SYDVKM. CDR3 length: 15 amino acids. The CDR3 here is CASTDHVRRDQPQHF. CDR3 sequence (DNA): TGTGCCAGCACCGATCATGTGAGACGAGATCAGCCCCAGCATTTT. Together with reference TRBV28 and TRBJ1-5, the CDR3 gives the full variable domain: DVKVTQSSRYLVKRTGEKVFLECVQDMDHENMFWYRQDPGLGLRLIYFSYDVKMKEKGDIPEGYSVSREKKERFSLILESASTNQTSMYLCASTDHVRRDQPQHFGDGTRLSIL.

This clonotype was found a few times. The J gene is TRBJ2-2, the V gene TRBV11-3; no clear D. The germline V gene has CDR1 SGHNT and CDR2 YENEEA. CDR3 length: 12 residues. V dropped 8 bases and J dropped 6 bases, with 10 bases sitting between them. The CDR3 loop reads CASRHRPGELFF. For the CDR3, the DNA is TGTGCCAGCCGGCACCGACCCGGGGAGCTGTTTTTT.

The table lists this clonotype with many counts. CDR3: CAWSVGTSLYNEQFF. The CDR3, as DNA: TGTGCCTGGAGTGTCGGGACTTCACTCTACAATGAGCAGTTCTTC. This sequence joins TRBV30 and TRBJ2-1; D is perhaps TRBD2 (6 bases). This CDR3 has 15 amino acids. Germline loops: CDR1 GTSNPN, CDR2 SVGIG (reference sequence). Trimming left V 0 bases short and J 3 bases short, with 12 bases between.

The table lists this clonotype with a few counts. The chain uses TRBV4-1 and TRBJ2-7, with D unclear. Trimming took off 1 base at V and 7 bases at J, with 14 bases between the two ends. CDR1 is MGHRA, CDR2 YSYEKL, per germline. CDR3 length: 14 residues. The CDR3 region is CASSQARLPAEQYV. The CDR3 DNA reads as TGCGCCAGCAGCCAAGCACGCCTGCCCGCGGAGCAGTACGTC.

This clonotype was observed many times. The V and J genes are TRBV12-3 or TRBV12-4 and TRBJ2-3, with 11 positions matching TRBD2. This CDR3 spans 16 amino acids. The J segment lost 4 bases and the V segment lost 5 bases, leaving 8 bases of the junction unmatched. The CDR3 spells CASSQTLAGGPDTQYF. CDR3 DNA: TGTGCCAGCAGTCAGACCCTAGCGGGAGGTCCAGATACGCAGTATTTT.

This clonotype was observed a handful of times. V gene TRBV12-3 or TRBV12-4 combines with J gene TRBJ2-3; tentatively, D is TRBD2 (6 bases). The CDR3 extends over 16 amino acids. V was shortened by 2 bases and J by 2 bases, with 14 bases between the two germline ends. The CDR3 protein is CASSLSREEYTDTQYF. CDR3 DNA sequence: TGTGCCAGCAGTTTATCCAGGGAGGAGTACACAGATACGCAGTATTTT.

This clonotype was detected ten times or more. The chain has TRBV10-3 and TRBJ2-2; D is unresolved. Germline loops: CDR1 ENHRY, CDR2 SYGVKD. Between the trimmed V and J ends, which lost 0 bases and 2 bases, there was a span of 4 bases. The CDR3 is 14 amino acids. The CDR3 spells CAISESGNTGELFF. CDR3 bases: TGTGCCATCAGTGAGTCGGGTAACACCGGGGAGCTGTTTTTT.

The V call is TRBV3-1, the J call TRBJ2-5, with 7 bases lining up with TRBD1. CDR1 is LGHDT and CDR2 is YNNKEL in the germline V gene (reference sequence). The CDR3 is 17 residues long. V lost 1 base, J lost 4 bases, and 12 bases stayed unmatched. This chain's CDR3 is CASSQVSEDRWRETQYF. The CDR3 DNA sequence: TGTGCCAGCAGCCAAGTTTCCGAGGACAGGTGGCGAGAGACCCAGTACTTC.

The rearrangement joins TRBV6-5 to TRBJ2-1; the match to TRBD1 covers 11 bases. V dropped 4 bases and J dropped 7; count of bases not matched to a gene: 6. The CDR3 covers 15 residues. Germline V gene lookup returns CDR1 MNHEY and CDR2 SVGAGI. CDR3 sequence (DNA): TGTGCCAGCAGTTCAAGGACAGGGGGCTTGAATGAGCAGTTCTTC. Its translation is CASSSRTGGLNEQFF.

The V and J genes are TRBV5-1 and TRBJ1-5; D remains unclear. From germline, CDR1 is SGHRS and CDR2 YFSETQ. This CDR3 is 14 amino acids long. V lost 3 bases to trimming and J lost 0 bases, with 7 bases between them. The CDR3 DNA reads TGCGCCAGCAGCTGGGGTTTTAGCAATCAGCCCCAGCATTTT. Its protein is CASSWGFSNQPQHF.

The V call is TRBV15, the J call TRBJ2-5; 12 bases align to TRBD1. CDR3 length: 15 amino acids. The germline CDR1 and CDR2 sequences are LNHNV and YYDKDF (reference sequence). J lost 5 bases, V lost 5 bases, and 6 bases had no gene match. The CDR3 bases are TGTGCCACCAGCGGGGACAGGGGGCCGGGGGAGACCCAGTACTTC. Translation: CATSGDRGPGETQYF.

This clonotype was seen a handful of times. J is TRBJ2-3 and V is TRBV27, with D unclear. Per the germline V gene, CDR1 is MNHEY and CDR2 is SMNVEV (reference sequence). There are 15 residues in the CDR3. Trimming left V 3 bases short and J 2 bases short, with 12 bases between. The CDR3 loop is CASSLGSGLTDTQYF. The CDR3 nucleotides read TGTGCCAGCAGTTTGGGTTCTGGTCTCACAGATACGCAGTATTTT.

V usage is TRBV5-6 and J usage is TRBJ2-3, with a tentative D call TRBD1 (6 bases). This CDR3 has 15 residues. V lost 5 bases to trimming and J lost 0 bases, with 13 bases between them. Germline V gene sequence: CDR1 SGHDT, CDR2 YYEEEE. As DNA, the CDR3 is TGTGCCAGCAGGTGGGGGCGGCATAGCACAGATACGCAGTATTTT. The encoded protein is CASRWGRHSTDTQYF.

This clonotype has ten or more counts. The chain carries TRBV7-2 and TRBJ1-1; a possible D gene is TRBD1 (5 bases). Germline V CDR1 and CDR2: SGHTA, FQGNSA. The CDR3 is 17 amino acids. Between the trimmed V and J ends, which lost 5 bases and 1 base, there was a span of 20 bases. CDR3 bases: TGTGCCAGCAGCCCTTTGGGGGTTCTCTCATGGAACACTGAAGCTTTCTTT. It yields the protein CASSPLGVLSWNTEAFF.

The V call is TRBV12-3 or TRBV12-4, the J call TRBJ2-7; a weak D match, TRBD1 (5 bases). The CDR3 totals 13 residues. Trimming shortened V by 7 bases and J by 0 bases, and 10 bases separated the two germline ends. CDR3 DNA sequence: TGTGCCAGCACGGCAGGGCACTCCTACGAGCAGTACTTC. As protein: CASTAGHSYEQYF.

This clonotype occurred many times. The chain combines TRBV10-3 with TRBJ2-1, with D perhaps TRBD1 or TRBD2 (5 bases each). V lost 4 bases and J lost 0, with 13 bases in between. The germline V gene encodes CDR1 ENHRY and CDR2 SYGVKD. This CDR3 is 16 amino acids long. CDR3 bases: TGTGCCATCAGTGGGACACTAGGCACCTCCTACAATGAGCAGTTCTTC. It specifies CAISGTLGTSYNEQFF.

There are a few counts of this clonotype. The chain recombines TRBV5-1 with TRBJ2-3, with no clear D. V was clipped by 0 bases and J by 0 bases, with 8 bases between them. The germline V gene has CDR1 SGHRS and CDR2 YFSETQ. This CDR3 is built from 15 residues. In DNA form, the CDR3 reads TGCGCCAGCAGCTTGGGACGGATGAGCACAGATACGCAGTATTTT. Amino acid sequence: CASSLGRMSTDTQYF. The complete variable domain, with remaining parts taken from reference TRBV5-1 and TRBJ2-3, reads KAGVTQTPRYLIKTRGQQVTLSCSPISGHRSVSWYQQTPGQGLQFLFEYFSETQRNKGNFPGRFSGRQFSNSRSEMNVSTLELGDSALYLCASSLGRMSTDTQYFGPGTRLTVL.

This clonotype has ten or more counts. This rearrangement joins TRBV2 to TRBJ2-3; 10 bases agree with TRBD2. The trim removed 3 bases at V and 3 bases at J, leaving 6 bases unmatched. CDR3 length: 16 residues. Germline CDR1 SNHLY, CDR2 FYNNEI. The CDR3 sequence: CASSDWSGRATDTQYF. CDR3 sequence (DNA): TGTGCCAGCAGTGATTGGAGCGGGAGGGCGACAGATACGCAGTATTTT.

This clonotype occurred many times. The J gene is TRBJ2-5, the V gene TRBV29-1; 9 bases map to TRBD1. V lost 4 bases, J lost 5 bases, and 20 bases stayed unmatched. Germline V gene data show CDR1 as SQVTM and CDR2 as ANQGSEA. The CDR3 has 18 amino acids. The CDR3 sequence: CSVGTMRDRVIRRETQYF. As DNA, the CDR3 is TGCAGCGTTGGAACAATGCGGGACAGGGTCATAAGAAGGGAGACCCAGTACTTC.

This clonotype was recorded many times. The chain has TRBV29-1 and TRBJ2-1; a weak D match, TRBD2 (6 bases). CDR1 SQVTM and CDR2 ANQGSEA come from the germline V gene. The germline V and J ends were trimmed by 7 bases and 3 bases, with 13 bases remaining between them. The CDR3 covers 13 residues. Written as DNA, the CDR3 is TGCAGCGGGGGGGTTAGCGGCTACAATGAGCAGTTCTTC. Protein product: CSGGVSGYNEQFF.

The V and J genes are TRBV9 and TRBJ2-2, with 10 bases matching TRBD1. Germline V lookup: CDR1 SGDLS, CDR2 YYNGEE. The CDR3 is 19 residues long. Unmatched junction bases numbered 12, after V lost 4 bases and J lost 0 bases. The CDR3 nucleotides are TGTGCCAGCAGCCCAGGGCCGGGACAGGGGTCCCCGAACACCGGGGAGCTGTTTTTT. Protein product: CASSPGPGQGSPNTGELFF.